This T cell receptor beta chain was captured in a study of blood T cell repertoires in COVID-19. Study in general: Material from acute and convalescent COVID-19 was sourced from the United States, Italy and Spain.

Seattle researchers signed up patients amid active infection and tracked them longitudinally. The CDR3 loop spans 14 amino acids. The J segment lost 4 bases and the V segment lost 7 bases, leaving 7 bases of the junction unmatched. Germline V gene data show CDR1 as LNHDA and CDR2 as SQIVND (reference sequence). Original handling: Reference gene primers were amplified, and this amplification served to estimate nucleated cell counts. The data were produced by immunoSEQ multiplex PCR, yet TCRdb's version contains in-frame clones alone and is incomplete. V and J calls plus clone size are reproduced from that table; the DNA served to infer D and trimming. The sample lists 310,000 or so clones, roughly nine tenths occurring once.

The chain combines TRBV19 with TRBJ1-5, with TRBD1 identical over 7 bases. The sequence was obtained from a woman in her twenties or thirties with COVID-19, enrolled during active disease. Material: peripheral blood. The CDR3 DNA is TGTGCCAGTAATAACGGACAGGCAAATCAGCCCCAGCATTTT. As protein: CASNNGQANQPQHF.